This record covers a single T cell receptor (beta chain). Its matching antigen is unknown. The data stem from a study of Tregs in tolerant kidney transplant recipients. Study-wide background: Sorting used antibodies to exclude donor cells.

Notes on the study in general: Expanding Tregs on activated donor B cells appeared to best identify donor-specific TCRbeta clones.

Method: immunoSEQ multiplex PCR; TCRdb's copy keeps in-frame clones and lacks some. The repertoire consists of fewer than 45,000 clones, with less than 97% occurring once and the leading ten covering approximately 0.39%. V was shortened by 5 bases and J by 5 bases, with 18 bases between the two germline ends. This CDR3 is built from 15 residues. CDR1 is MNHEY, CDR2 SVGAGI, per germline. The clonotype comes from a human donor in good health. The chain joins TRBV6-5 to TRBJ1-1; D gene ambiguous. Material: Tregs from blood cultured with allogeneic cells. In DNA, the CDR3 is TGTGCCAGCAGTCCCCCCCGAGGGTCGGGGACTGAAGCTTTCTTT. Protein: CASSPPRGSGTEAFF.